These T cell receptor beta chains were read from a single sample in a study of T cell repertoires in aging, cancer and after chemotherapy. TCRdb processed the multiplex PCR reads anew with MiXCR; each CDR3 protein has one entry. The table includes over 10,000 distinct CDR3 sequences, around a quarter detected once. The sample comprised blood. These receptor sequences come from a human donor in good health. CDR3s include the opening cysteine and the closing phenylalanine or tryptophan. A D gene is named only where the DNA matches it firmly. Size is omitted from some rows. Given values are once, few, many or a class for expanded clones.

j_call: TRBJ1-1
d_call: NA
v_call: TRBV7-6
clone_size: medium-sized
cdr3_nt: TGTGCCAGCAGCTTAGGAGAAGGGGCTGAAGCTTTCTTT
cdr3_aa: CASSLGEGAEAFF

j_call: TRBJ2-3
d_call: NA
v_call: TRBV6-4
clone_size: NA
cdr3_nt: TGTGCCAGCAGTGACAAAGGCAACACAGATACGCAGTATTTT
cdr3_aa: CASSDKGNTDTQYF

j_call: TRBJ2-7
d_call: TRBD2
v_call: TRBV7-9
clone_size: few
cdr3_nt: TGTGCCAGCAGCTTAGGTCTAGCGGGGGCTCCCTACGAGCAGTACTTC
cdr3_aa: CASSLGLAGAPYEQYF

j_call: TRBJ1-5
d_call: NA
v_call: TRBV6-6
clone_size: NA
cdr3_nt: TGTGCCAGCAGTTACTCGGGGCAGACCGTCAATCAGCCCCAGCATTTT
cdr3_aa: CASSYSGQTVNQPQHF

j_call: TRBJ1-6
d_call: TRBD1
v_call: TRBV6-1
clone_size: NA
cdr3_nt: TGTGCCAGCAGTGCCTACAGGGGGCGGGAGTCACCCCTCCACTTT
cdr3_aa: CASSAYRGRESPLHF

j_call: TRBJ1-5
d_call: NA
v_call: TRBV5-6
clone_size: few
cdr3_nt: TGTGCCAGCAGCTTGGGGCAGGGCTATCAGCCCCAGCATTTT
cdr3_aa: CASSLGQGYQPQHF

j_call: TRBJ1-1
d_call: NA
v_call: TRBV10-3
clone_size: medium-sized
cdr3_nt: TGTGCCATCAGTGTTGACCTGAACACTGAAGCTTTCTTT
cdr3_aa: CAISVDLNTEAFF

j_call: TRBJ1-5
d_call: NA
v_call: TRBV6-1
clone_size: few
cdr3_nt: TGTGCCAGCAGTGAAGGGGAGGAGGGCAATCAGCCCCAGCATTTT
cdr3_aa: CASSEGEEGNQPQHF

j_call: TRBJ2-3
d_call: TRBD2
v_call: TRBV6-2/TRBV6-3
clone_size: NA
cdr3_nt: TGTGCCAGCAGTTACGGCCTAGCGGGGGCCACAGATACGCAGTATTTT
cdr3_aa: CASSYGLAGATDTQYF

j_call: TRBJ1-5
d_call: NA
v_call: TRBV5-5
clone_size: NA
cdr3_nt: TGTGCCAGCAGCTTGGGACATGGATTTAGCAATCAGCCCCAGCATTTT
cdr3_aa: CASSLGHGFSNQPQHF

j_call: TRBJ2-7
d_call: TRBD1
v_call: TRBV6-1
clone_size: NA
cdr3_nt: TGTGCCAGCAGCCTACCGTGGGGATACCGGGGACAGGGGTCCTACGAGCAGTACTTC
cdr3_aa: CASSLPWGYRGQGSYEQYF

j_call: TRBJ1-6
d_call: TRBD1
v_call: TRBV19
clone_size: few
cdr3_nt: TGTGCCAGTAGGACCGGCCGGACAGGGGGCTTTAATTCACCCCTCCACTTT
cdr3_aa: CASRTGRTGGFNSPLHF

j_call: TRBJ1-3
d_call: NA
v_call: TRBV6-1
clone_size: medium-sized
cdr3_nt: TGTGCCAGCAGGTACCGGGAGATCTCTGGAAACACCATATATTTT
cdr3_aa: CASRYREISGNTIYF

j_call: TRBJ2-2
d_call: NA
v_call: TRBV18
clone_size: few
cdr3_nt: TGTGCCAGCTCACCACCGGCAGGGTACGCCGGGGAGCTGTTTTTT
cdr3_aa: CASSPPAGYAGELFF

j_call: TRBJ1-2
d_call: NA
v_call: TRBV28
clone_size: NA
cdr3_nt: TGTGCCAGCAGTTGGTCGGGTGGCTACACCTTC
cdr3_aa: CASSWSGGYTF

j_call: TRBJ2-2
d_call: NA
v_call: TRBV10-3
clone_size: NA
cdr3_nt: TGTGCCATCAGTCCGTCGACAGGATCGAACACCGGGGAGCTGTTTTTT
cdr3_aa: CAISPSTGSNTGELFF

j_call: TRBJ1-2
d_call: TRBD1
v_call: TRBV28
clone_size: few
cdr3_nt: TGTGCCAGCACAATCCGGGACAGGGATGGCTACACCTTC
cdr3_aa: CASTIRDRDGYTF

j_call: TRBJ2-3
d_call: TRBD1
v_call: TRBV6-4
clone_size: medium-sized
cdr3_nt: TGTGCCAGCAGTGACGGGGCGACAGGGGGAACAGATACGCAGTATTTT
cdr3_aa: CASSDGATGGTDTQYF

j_call: TRBJ2-3
d_call: NA
v_call: TRBV6-5
clone_size: NA
cdr3_nt: TGTGCCAGCAGTTACACGGGTGGGGGCACAGATACGCAGTATTTT
cdr3_aa: CASSYTGGGTDTQYF

j_call: TRBJ1-1
d_call: NA
v_call: TRBV5-4
clone_size: NA
cdr3_nt: TGTGCCAGCAGCTTGGAGGGGCGGGGCACTGAAGCTTTCTTT
cdr3_aa: CASSLEGRGTEAFF